This T cell receptor (beta chain) came from a study of T cell responses to AZD1222 COVID-19 vaccine. At the level of the study: Whether given at about 4 or about 12 weeks, second doses were pooled. The study, taken as a whole, reports: Unmutated regions of variants are reportedly targeted by nearly half of spike-specific TCRs. It was only 6 or 7 AZD1222 recipients who were seropositive at baseline. A mostly white British donor set with more females was recruited, and clonal diversity was possibly underestimated.

Clones were sequenced by immunoSEQ multiplex PCR, and TCRdb holds only the in-frame ones, with some missing. The table has around 140,000 clones, 90% to 95% seen once. Regarding this clone: As yet, its antigen is unknown.

The length of the CDR3 is 15 residues. Germline CDR1 is SGHTA and CDR2 is FQGNSA. The ends were cut back, 3 bases at V and 5 bases at J, with 17 bases in the middle. The sequence derives from an adult in good health. The rearrangement links TRBV7-2 to TRBJ2-7; unclear D gene. The sample here was peripheral blood, taken on day 0 of AZD1222 vaccination. The CDR3 loop is CASSLAGRPIDEQYF. As DNA, the CDR3 is TGTGCCAGCAGCTTGGCTGGACGGCCTATCGACGAGCAGTACTTC.